A single sample is the source of the 13 T cell receptor beta chains below, sequenced in a study of CD4 T cell repertoires and nickel. TCRdb reprocessed the RT-PCR reads via MiXCR and lists one record per CDR3 protein. Among 530 or so distinct CDR3 sequences listed, about 50% were seen once. The specimen was CD4+ T cells from blood, not recorded whether cultured. These TCRs come from a human donor in a nickel allergy study, with or without nickel allergy (not recorded which). It is not recorded whether this sample comes from one donor or several.

This rearrangement joins TRBV12-3 or TRBV12-4 to TRBJ1-1, with D possibly matching TRBD1 (5 bases). This CDR3 comprises 13 residues. V lost 3 bases and J lost 10, with 15 bases in between. The CDR3 is CASSLFLGEGAFF. The CDR3 bases are TGTGCCAGCAGTTTGTTCTTGGGGGAGGGAGCTTTCTTT.

This clonotype was seen only a few times. One junction end does not reproduce the germline sequence, and a read error may be involved. The chain carries TRBV7-7 and TRBJ2-1; 8 bases match TRBD2. The CDR3 has 15 amino acids. CDR1 and CDR2 from the germline V gene are SSHAT and FNYEAQ (reference sequence). DNA of the CDR3: TGTGCTAGCAGCCAGGACGGGGGGGGGGGCGATGAGCAGTTCTTC. Amino acids: CASSQDGGGGDEQFF.

This clonotype occurred a few times. V is TRBV5-1 and J is TRBJ2-3; 13 bases are a match to TRBD2. The CDR3 has 16 residues. Germline V gene data show CDR1 as SGHRS and CDR2 as YFSETQ. V lost 3 bases to trimming and J lost 1 base; unmatched junction nucleotides: 2. The CDR3 nucleotides read TGCGCCAGCAGCTCGGGACTAGCGGGACGCACAGATACGCAGTATTTT. It yields the protein CASSSGLAGRTDTQYF.

This clonotype was detected only a few times. The rearrangement links TRBV29-1 to TRBJ2-1; the match to TRBD2 covers 8 bases. Germline CDR1 and CDR2: SQVTM and ANQGSEA. J was trimmed by 0 bases and V by 6 bases; bases with no gene match: 4. This CDR3 is built from 14 residues. The CDR3: CSVGSGSSYNEQFF. The CDR3 DNA is TGCAGCGTGGGGAGCGGGAGCTCCTACAATGAGCAGTTCTTC.

The chain couples TRBV28 to TRBJ2-3; D is perhaps TRBD1 (5 bases). Trimming stripped 7 bases from V and 7 bases from J, with 18 bases between. The CDR3 consists of 14 residues. Germline V CDR1 and CDR2: MDHEN, SYDVKM. The CDR3 DNA is TGTGCCAGCAATCCCCCCTCGCAGGGCCATACGCAGTATTTT. Its translation is CASNPPSQGHTQYF. The full variable domain, completed using reference TRBV28 and TRBJ2-3, is DVKVTQSSRYLVKRTGEKVFLECVQDMDHENMFWYRQDPGLGLRLIYFSYDVKMKEKGDIPEGYSVSREKKERFSLILESASTNQTSMYLCASNPPSQGHTQYFGPGTRLTVL.

The chain couples TRBV20-1 to TRBJ2-6; D unclear. From germline, CDR1 is DFQATT and CDR2 SNEGSKA (reference sequence). V shed 6 bases and J shed 0 bases, with 6 bases lying between them. The CDR3 is 13 amino acids. The CDR3 is CSASNSGANVLTF. DNA for the CDR3: TGCAGTGCCTCCAACTCTGGGGCCAACGTCCTGACTTTC.

The chain has TRBV28 and TRBJ2-1; 7 positions match TRBD1. Germline V gives CDR1 MDHEN, CDR2 SYDVKM. Unmatched junction bases numbered 11, after V lost 6 bases and J lost 6 bases. There are 15 residues in the CDR3. In DNA, the CDR3 is TGTGCCAGCAGACCTAGTTCGACAGGGAGCAATGAGCAGTTCTTC. It is translated as CASRPSSTGSNEQFF.

V is TRBV6-2 or TRBV6-3 and J is TRBJ2-1, with a weak D call TRBD1 (6 bases). Germline lookup yields CDR1 MNHEY and CDR2 SVGEGT. Trimming shortened V by 7 bases and J by 13 bases, and 14 bases separated the two germline ends. This CDR3 is built from 11 residues. Here the CDR3 reads CASNPRDTQFF. The CDR3 DNA sequence: TGTGCCAGCAACCCACGGGACACTCAGTTCTTC.

This chain joins TRBV12-3 or TRBV12-4 and TRBJ2-5, with 8 bases lining up with TRBD2. The length of the CDR3 is 13 residues. The V gene end was trimmed by 5 bases and the J gene end by 5 bases; junction bases not matched to a gene: 4. Written as DNA, the CDR3 is TGTGCCAGCAGTCCCAGCGGGAGTGAGACCCAGTACTTC. This gives the protein CASSPSGSETQYF.

The rearrangement links TRBV10-3 to TRBJ2-2; D possibly corresponds to TRBD1 (5 bases). Trimming removed 9 bases at V and 2 bases at J, with 7 bases between. Germline values: CDR1 ENHRY, CDR2 SYGVKD. CDR3 length equals 12 residues. The CDR3 sequence is CAMQGNTGELFF. CDR3 nucleotides: TGTGCCATGCAGGGAAACACCGGGGAGCTGTTTTTT.

This rearrangement joins TRBV3-1 to TRBJ2-1, with TRBD2 matching 7 bases. This CDR3 has 16 amino acids. J was trimmed by 4 bases and V by 4 bases; bases with no gene match: 10. Germline-derived CDR1 and CDR2 are LGHDT and YNNKEL (reference sequence). The CDR3 region has the DNA TGTGCCAGCAGCCCGGTTGGGGAGGGCGCTTACAATGAGCAGTTCTTC. It yields the protein CASSPVGEGAYNEQFF.

This clonotype was detected a few times. The chain has TRBV12-3 or TRBV12-4 and TRBJ1-3; D uncertain. This CDR3 contains 14 residues. V lost 5 bases and J lost 9, with 17 bases in between. The CDR3 reads CASSPDAAVGTIYF. The CDR3 coding sequence is TGTGCCAGCAGTCCGGACGCGGCAGTCGGCACCATATATTTT.

The chain recombines TRBV6-5 with TRBJ2-1; the match to TRBD2 covers 11 bases. Germline loops: CDR1 MNHEY, CDR2 SVGAGI. After removal of 6 bases from V and 10 bases from J, the junction contained 8 bases not matched to a gene. The CDR3 is 14 amino acids. The CDR3 protein is CASSYTSGSWEQFF. DNA of the CDR3: TGTGCCAGCAGCTATACTAGCGGGAGCTGGGAGCAGTTCTTC.